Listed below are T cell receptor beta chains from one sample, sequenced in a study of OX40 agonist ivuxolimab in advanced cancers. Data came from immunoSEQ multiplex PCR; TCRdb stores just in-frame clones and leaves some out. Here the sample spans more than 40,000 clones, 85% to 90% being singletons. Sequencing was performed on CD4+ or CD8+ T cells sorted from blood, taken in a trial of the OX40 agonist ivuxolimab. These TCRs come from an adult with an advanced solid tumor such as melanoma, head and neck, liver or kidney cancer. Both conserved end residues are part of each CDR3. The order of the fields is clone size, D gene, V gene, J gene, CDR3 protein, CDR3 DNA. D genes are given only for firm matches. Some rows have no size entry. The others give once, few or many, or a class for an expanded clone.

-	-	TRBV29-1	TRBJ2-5	CSVESRGKETQYF	TGCAGCGTTGAATCCCGCGGGAAAGAGACCCAGTACTTC
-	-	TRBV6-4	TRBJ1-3	CATRDTRNTIYF	TGTGCCACCCGGGACACTAGAAACACCATATATTTT
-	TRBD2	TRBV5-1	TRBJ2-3	CASSLAGVVDTQYF	TGCGCCAGCAGCTTAGCGGGAGTGGTGGATACGCAGTATTTT
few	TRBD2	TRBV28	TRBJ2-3	CASNKARTSVGDTQYF	TGTGCCAGCAACAAAGCTCGGACTAGCGTCGGGGATACGCAGTATTTT
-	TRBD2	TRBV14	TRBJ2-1	CASSQGLAGGEQFF	TGTGCCAGCAGCCAGGGACTAGCGGGAGGAGAGCAGTTCTTC
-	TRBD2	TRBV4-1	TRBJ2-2	CASSQDPPSGSSGFAGELFF	TGCGCCAGCAGCCAAGATCCCCCTAGCGGGAGTAGTGGGTTTGCCGGGGAGCTGTTTTTT
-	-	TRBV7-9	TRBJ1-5	CASSLGGLYQPQHF	TGTGCCAGCAGCTTGGGGGGGCTCTATCAGCCCCAGCATTTT
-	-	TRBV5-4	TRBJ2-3	CASSLAFGWQGGSDTQYF	TGTGCCAGCAGCTTGGCCTTTGGGTGGCAGGGTGGTTCAGATACGCAGTATTTT
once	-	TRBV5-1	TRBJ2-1	CASSLDGSSYNEQFF	TGCGCCAGCAGCCTGGACGGGAGCTCCTACAATGAGCAGTTCTTC
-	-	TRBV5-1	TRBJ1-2	CASSLDRELDGYTF	TGCGCCAGCAGCTTGGACAGGGAATTGGATGGCTACACCTTC
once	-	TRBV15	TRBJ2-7	CATSRGGEANYEQYF	TGTGCCACCAGCAGAGGGGGGGAGGCTAACTACGAGCAGTACTTC
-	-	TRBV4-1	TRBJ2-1	CASSQEGAAPYNEQFF	TGCGCCAGCAGCCAAGAAGGGGCCGCCCCCTACAATGAGCAGTTCTTC
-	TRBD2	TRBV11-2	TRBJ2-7	CASSLYSGGYEQYF	TGTGCCAGCAGCTTGTATAGCGGGGGCTACGAGCAGTACTTC
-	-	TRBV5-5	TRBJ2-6	CASSGRGLGFSGANVLTF	TGTGCCAGCAGCGGCAGGGGCCTGGGCTTTAGTGGGGCCAACGTCCTGACTTTC
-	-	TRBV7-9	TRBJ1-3	CASSLGISGNTIYF	TGTGCCAGCAGCTTAGGCATCTCTGGAAACACCATATATTTT
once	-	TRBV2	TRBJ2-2	CASSEGWTGELFF	TGTGCCAGCAGTGAAGGGTGGACCGGGGAGCTGTTTTTT
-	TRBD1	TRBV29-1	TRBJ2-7	CSVEAPVKRDRKLYEQYF	TGCAGCGTTGAGGCCCCGGTCAAAAGGGACAGGAAGCTTTACGAGCAGTACTTC
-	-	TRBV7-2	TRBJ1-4	CASSLGGTNEKLFF	TGTGCCAGCAGCTTAGGCGGGACTAATGAAAAACTGTTTTTT
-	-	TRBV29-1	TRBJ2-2	CSVAAPQGRPNTGELFF	TGCAGCGTTGCAGCCCCCCAGGGGCGCCCGAACACCGGGGAGCTGTTTTTT
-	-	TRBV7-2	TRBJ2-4	CASNPGGAKNIQYF	TGTGCCAGCAACCCCGGTGGGGCCAAAAACATTCAGTACTTC
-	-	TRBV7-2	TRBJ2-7	CASSSAYEQYF	TGTGCCAGCAGCTCCGCTTACGAGCAGTACTTC
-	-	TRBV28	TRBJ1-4	CASSFGGAPTNEKLFF	TGTGCCAGCAGTTTCGGGGGGGCCCCAACTAATGAAAAACTGTTTTTT
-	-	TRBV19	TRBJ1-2	CASAGTSYGYTF	TGTGCCAGCGCAGGGACCTCCTATGGCTACACCTTC
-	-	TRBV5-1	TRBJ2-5	CASSPQPSLETQYF	TGCGCCAGCAGCCCCCAGCCCTCTCTAGAGACCCAGTACTTC
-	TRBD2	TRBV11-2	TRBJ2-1	CASSSGLAGYNEQFF	TGTGCCAGCAGCTCGGGACTAGCGGGGTACAATGAGCAGTTCTTC
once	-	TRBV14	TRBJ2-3	CASSPAGTRAYF	TGTGCCAGCAGCCCGGCCGGGACTCGAGCATATTTT
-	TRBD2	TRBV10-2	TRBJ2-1	CASSPRGGNEQFF	TGCGCCAGCAGTCCCCGGGGGGGCAATGAGCAGTTCTTC
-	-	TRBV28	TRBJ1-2	CASSFAPGIRQGYTF	TGTGCCAGCAGTTTCGCTCCCGGAATCCGCCAGGGCTACACCTTC
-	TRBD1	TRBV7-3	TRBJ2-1	CASSKDRGDEQFF	TGTGCCAGCAGCAAGGACAGGGGCGATGAGCAGTTCTTC
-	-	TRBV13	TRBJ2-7	CASSPGGENLYEQYF	TGTGCCAGCAGCCCAGGCGGGGAAAACCTCTACGAGCAGTACTTC
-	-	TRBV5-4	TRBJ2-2	CASSLPEGLTGELFF	TGTGCCAGCAGCTTGCCGGAGGGCCTCACCGGGGAGCTGTTTTTT
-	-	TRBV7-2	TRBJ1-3	CASSLGAGASGNTIYF	TGTGCCAGCAGCTTAGGGGCGGGAGCCTCCGGAAACACCATATATTTT
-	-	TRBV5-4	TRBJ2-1	CASSFTEYNEQFF	TGTGCCAGCAGCTTCACCGAGTACAATGAGCAGTTCTTC
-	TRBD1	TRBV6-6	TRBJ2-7	CASSRNRDRSEQYF	TGTGCCAGCAGCCGGAACCGGGACAGAAGCGAGCAGTACTTC
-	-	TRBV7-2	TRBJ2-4	CASSTTQNIQYF	TGTGCCAGCAGCACCACACAAAACATTCAGTACTTC
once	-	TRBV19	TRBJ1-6	CASRDQRTANSPLHF	TGTGCCAGTAGGGATCAGAGGACAGCAAATTCACCCCTCCACTTT
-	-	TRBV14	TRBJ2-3	CASSQDLGADTQYF	TGTGCCAGCAGCCAAGATTTGGGGGCAGATACGCAGTATTTT
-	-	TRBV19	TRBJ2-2	CASSWGGPPLNGELFF	TGTGCCAGTAGTTGGGGGGGCCCCCCTCTGAACGGGGAGCTGTTTTTT
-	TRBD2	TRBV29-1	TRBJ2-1	CSGARTSGSRNEQFF	TGCAGCGGAGCGAGGACTAGCGGGAGTAGGAATGAGCAGTTCTTC
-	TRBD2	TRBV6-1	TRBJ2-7	CASRPYWSGDYEQYF	TGTGCCAGCAGACCCTATTGGAGCGGGGACTACGAGCAGTACTTC